This T cell receptor beta chain was retrieved from a study of cytomegalovirus exposure and HLA in healthy donors. Germline loops: CDR1 SGHRS, CDR2 YFSETQ. V lost 3 bases to trimming and J lost 4 bases, with 13 bases between them. The CDR3 is 14 residues long. Method: immunoSEQ multiplex PCR; TCRdb's copy keeps in-frame clones and lacks some. Among 250,000 to 350,000 clones listed, roughly 87% were seen once. The genes are TRBV5-1 and TRBJ1-1, with TRBD1 as a possible D gene (5 bases). The sequencing sample was made of PBMCs. The clonotype comes from a man between 25 and 39 years old in good health and CMV-seronegative. The CDR3 region is CASSSLRGGTEAFF. DNA for the CDR3: TGCGCCAGCAGCTCGCTACGGGGGGGCACTGAAGCTTTCTTT.